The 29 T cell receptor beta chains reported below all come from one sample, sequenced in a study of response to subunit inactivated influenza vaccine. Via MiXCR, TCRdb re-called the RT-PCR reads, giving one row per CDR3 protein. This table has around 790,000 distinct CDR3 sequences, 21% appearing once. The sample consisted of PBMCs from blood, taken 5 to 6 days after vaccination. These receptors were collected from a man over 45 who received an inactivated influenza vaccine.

The CDR3 spells CASSLEIDNEQFF. Written as DNA, the CDR3 is TGTGCCAGCAGCTTAGAAATAGACAATGAGCAGTTCTTC. The chain recombines TRBV11-2 with TRBJ2-1; D unresolved. Germline CDR1 reads SGHAT; CDR2 reads FQNNGV. The CDR3 totals 13 residues. With 0 bases removed from V and 5 bases from J, the gap between germline ends came to 5 bases.

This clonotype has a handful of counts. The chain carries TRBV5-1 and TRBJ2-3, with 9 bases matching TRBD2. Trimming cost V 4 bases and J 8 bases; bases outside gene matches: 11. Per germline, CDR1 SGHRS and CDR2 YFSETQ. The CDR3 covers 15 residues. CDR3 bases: TGCGCCAGCAGCCCGGGGGGGACTAGCTCTGGTACGCAGTATTTT. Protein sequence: CASSPGGTSSGTQYF.

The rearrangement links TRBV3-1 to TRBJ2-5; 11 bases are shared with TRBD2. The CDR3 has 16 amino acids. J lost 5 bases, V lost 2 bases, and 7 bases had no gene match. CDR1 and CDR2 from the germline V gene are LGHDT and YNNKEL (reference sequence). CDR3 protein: CASSQTTSGDDETQYF. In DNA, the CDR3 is TGTGCCAGCAGCCAAACGACTAGCGGGGATGATGAGACCCAGTACTTC.

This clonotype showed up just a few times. The CDR3 nucleotides are TGCAGTGCTATGAAGGACCACCAAACCGGGGAGCTGTTTTTT. Protein product: CSAMKDHQTGELFF. This chain joins TRBV20-1 and TRBJ2-2, with no clear D. From germline, CDR1 is DFQATT and CDR2 SNEGSKA (reference sequence). The CDR3 sequence is 14 residues long. With 4 bases removed from V and 5 bases from J, the gap between germline ends came to 14 bases.

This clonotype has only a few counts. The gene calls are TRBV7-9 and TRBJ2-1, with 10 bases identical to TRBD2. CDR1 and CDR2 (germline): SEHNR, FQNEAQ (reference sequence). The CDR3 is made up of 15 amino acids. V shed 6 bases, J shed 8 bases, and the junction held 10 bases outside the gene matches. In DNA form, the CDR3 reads TGTGCCAGCAGTTCCAGCGGGAGGGCCTCGGATGAGCAGTTCTTC. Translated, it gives CASSSSGRASDEQFF.

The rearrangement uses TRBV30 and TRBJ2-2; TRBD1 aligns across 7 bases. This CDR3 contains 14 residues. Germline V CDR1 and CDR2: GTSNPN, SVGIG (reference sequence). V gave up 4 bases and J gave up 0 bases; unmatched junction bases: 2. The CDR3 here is CAWTGQANTGELFF. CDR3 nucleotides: TGTGCCTGGACAGGACAGGCGAACACCGGGGAGCTGTTTTTT.

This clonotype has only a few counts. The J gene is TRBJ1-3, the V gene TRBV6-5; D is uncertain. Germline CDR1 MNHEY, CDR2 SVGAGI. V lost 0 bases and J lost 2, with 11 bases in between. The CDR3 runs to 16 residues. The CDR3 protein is CASSYSRGLAGNTIYF. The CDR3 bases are TGTGCCAGCAGTTACTCGCGGGGTCTAGCTGGAAACACCATATATTTT.

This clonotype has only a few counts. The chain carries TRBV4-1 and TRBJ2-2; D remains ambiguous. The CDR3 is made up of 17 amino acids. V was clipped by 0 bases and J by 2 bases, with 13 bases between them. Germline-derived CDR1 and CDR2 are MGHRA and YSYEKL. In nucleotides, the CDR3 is TGCGCCAGCAGCCAAGAGTATCCCGGGTTTAACACCGGGGAGCTGTTTTTT. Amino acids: CASSQEYPGFNTGELFF.

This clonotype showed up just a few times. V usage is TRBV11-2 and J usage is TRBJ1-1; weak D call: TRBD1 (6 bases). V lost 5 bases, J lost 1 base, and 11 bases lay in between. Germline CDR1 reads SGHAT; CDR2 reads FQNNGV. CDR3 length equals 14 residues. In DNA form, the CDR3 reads TGTGCCAGCAGCATCTCACAGGGGAACACTGAAGCTTTCTTT. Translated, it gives CASSISQGNTEAFF.

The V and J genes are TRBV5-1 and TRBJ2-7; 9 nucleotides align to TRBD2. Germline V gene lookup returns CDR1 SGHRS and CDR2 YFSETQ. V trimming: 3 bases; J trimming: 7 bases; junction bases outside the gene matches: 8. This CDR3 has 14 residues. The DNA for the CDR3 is TGCGCCAGCAGCTGGATAGCGGGAGAAGGTGAGCAGTACTTC. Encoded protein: CASSWIAGEGEQYF.

In nucleotides, the CDR3 is TGTGCCAGCAGCGTACATGGGGAGACCCAGTACTTC. Translating gives CASSVHGETQYF. V usage is TRBV13 and J usage is TRBJ2-5; D is uncertain. The length of the CDR3 is 12 residues. Per germline, CDR1 PRHDT and CDR2 FYEKMQ (reference sequence). V was pared by 5 bases and J by 5 bases, with 9 bases between.

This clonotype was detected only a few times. CDR3 sequence reads: CASSPPGQGVRVSALFF. CDR3 nucleotides: TGTGCCAGCTCACCACCGGGACAGGGTGTAAGAGTTTCGGCGCTGTTTTTT. This rearrangement joins TRBV18 to TRBJ2-2; 9 nucleotides line up with TRBD1. Germline CDR1 is KGHSH and CDR2 is LQKENI. The V segment lost 0 bases and the J segment 13 bases; nucleotides outside the gene matches: 15. This CDR3 is 17 amino acids long.

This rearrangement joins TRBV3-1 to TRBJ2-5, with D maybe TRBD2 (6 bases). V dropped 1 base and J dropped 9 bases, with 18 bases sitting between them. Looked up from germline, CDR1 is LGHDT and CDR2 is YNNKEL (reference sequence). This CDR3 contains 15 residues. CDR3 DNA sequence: TGTGCCAGCAGCCAAGGAACGGGAGCCTCTCTGGCCCAGTACTTC. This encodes CASSQGTGASLAQYF.

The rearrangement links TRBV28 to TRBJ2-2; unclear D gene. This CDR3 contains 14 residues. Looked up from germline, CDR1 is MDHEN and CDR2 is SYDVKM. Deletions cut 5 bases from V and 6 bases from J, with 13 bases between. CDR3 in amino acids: CASSPRRVPGELFF. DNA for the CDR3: TGTGCCAGCAGTCCCCGCCGGGTTCCCGGGGAGCTGTTTTTT. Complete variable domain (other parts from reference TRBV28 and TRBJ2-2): DVKVTQSSRYLVKRTGEKVFLECVQDMDHENMFWYRQDPGLGLRLIYFSYDVKMKEKGDIPEGYSVSREKKERFSLILESASTNQTSMYLCASSPRRVPGELFFGEGSRLTVL.

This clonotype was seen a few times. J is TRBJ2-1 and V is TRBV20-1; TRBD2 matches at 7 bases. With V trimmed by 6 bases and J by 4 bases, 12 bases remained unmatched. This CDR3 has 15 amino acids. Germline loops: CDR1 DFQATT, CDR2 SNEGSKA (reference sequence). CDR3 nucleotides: TGCAGTGCCCCCTTCGGGGAGGGCGTTTACAATGAGCAGTTCTTC. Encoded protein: CSAPFGEGVYNEQFF.

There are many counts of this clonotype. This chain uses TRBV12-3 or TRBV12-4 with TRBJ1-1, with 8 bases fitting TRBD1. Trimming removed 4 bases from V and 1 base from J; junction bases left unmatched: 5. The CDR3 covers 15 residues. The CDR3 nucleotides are TGTGCCAGCAGTTCCTGGACAGGGTCGAACACTGAAGCTTTCTTT. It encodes CASSSWTGSNTEAFF.

DNA for the CDR3: TGTGCCAGCTCACCAATGGGGCGTAGGTACGAGCAGTACTTC. It specifies CASSPMGRRYEQYF. This chain uses TRBV18 with TRBJ2-7; tentative D call: TRBD1 (5 bases). The V gene's germline CDR1 is KGHSH and CDR2 LQKENI. V gave up 2 bases and J gave up 4 bases, with 12 bases separating them. The CDR3 runs to 14 residues.

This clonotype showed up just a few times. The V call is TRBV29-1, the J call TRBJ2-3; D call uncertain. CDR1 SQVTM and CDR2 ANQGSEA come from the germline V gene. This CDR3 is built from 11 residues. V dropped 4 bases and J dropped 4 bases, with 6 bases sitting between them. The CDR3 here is CSVVLADTQYF. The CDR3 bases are TGCAGCGTTGTACTGGCAGATACGCAGTATTTT.

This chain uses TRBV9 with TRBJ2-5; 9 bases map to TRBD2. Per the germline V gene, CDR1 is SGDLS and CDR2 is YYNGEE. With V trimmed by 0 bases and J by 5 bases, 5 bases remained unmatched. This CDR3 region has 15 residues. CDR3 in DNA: TGTGCCAGCAGCGTAGGCCTAGCGGGAAGGGAGACCCAGTACTTC. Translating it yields CASSVGLAGRETQYF.

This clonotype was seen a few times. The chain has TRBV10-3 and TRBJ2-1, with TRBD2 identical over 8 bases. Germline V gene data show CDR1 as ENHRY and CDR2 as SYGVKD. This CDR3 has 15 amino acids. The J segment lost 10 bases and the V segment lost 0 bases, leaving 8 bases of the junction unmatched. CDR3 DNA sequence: TGTGCCATCAGTGAGTCGCGGGTAGCGGGAACGGAGCAGTTCTTC. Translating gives CAISESRVAGTEQFF.

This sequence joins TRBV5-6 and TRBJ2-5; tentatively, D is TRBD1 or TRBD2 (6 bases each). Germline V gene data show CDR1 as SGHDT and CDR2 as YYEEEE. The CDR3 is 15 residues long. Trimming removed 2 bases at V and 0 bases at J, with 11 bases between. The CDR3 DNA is TGTGCCAGCAGCTTAGGAGGGGGGAACCAAGAGACCCAGTACTTC. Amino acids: CASSLGGGNQETQYF.

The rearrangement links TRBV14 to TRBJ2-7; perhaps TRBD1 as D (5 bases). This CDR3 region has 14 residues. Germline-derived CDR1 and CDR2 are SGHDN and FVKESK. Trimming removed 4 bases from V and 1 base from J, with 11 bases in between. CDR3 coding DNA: TGTGCCAGCAGCCGTCAGGGAATTTCCTACGAGCAGTACTTC. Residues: CASSRQGISYEQYF.

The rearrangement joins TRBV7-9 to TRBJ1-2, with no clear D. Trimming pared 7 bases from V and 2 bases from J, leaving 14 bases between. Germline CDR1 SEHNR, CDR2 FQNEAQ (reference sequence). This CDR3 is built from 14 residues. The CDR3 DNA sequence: TGTGCCAGCACCTTGATAGGGCTCAACTATGGCTACACCTTC. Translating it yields CASTLIGLNYGYTF.

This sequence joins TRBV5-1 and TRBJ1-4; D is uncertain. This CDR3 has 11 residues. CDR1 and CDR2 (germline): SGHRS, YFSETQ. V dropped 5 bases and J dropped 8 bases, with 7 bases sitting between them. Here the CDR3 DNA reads TGCGCCAGCAGGAAGAACGAAAAACTGTTTTTT. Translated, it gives CASRKNEKLFF.

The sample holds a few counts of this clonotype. The CDR3 spells CASSPRVRLGEQFF. CDR3 DNA sequence: TGTGCCAGCAGTCCCCGGGTCCGTCTGGGTGAGCAGTTCTTC. This rearrangement joins TRBV12-3 or TRBV12-4 to TRBJ2-1; D unresolved. CDR3 size: 14 residues. V was trimmed by 5 bases and J by 9 bases, leaving 17 bases between them.

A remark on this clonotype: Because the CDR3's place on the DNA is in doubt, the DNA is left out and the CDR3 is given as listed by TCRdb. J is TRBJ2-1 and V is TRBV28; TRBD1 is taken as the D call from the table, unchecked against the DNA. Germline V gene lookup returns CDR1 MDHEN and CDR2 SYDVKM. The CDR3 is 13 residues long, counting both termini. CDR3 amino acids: CASSFGPGDEQFF.

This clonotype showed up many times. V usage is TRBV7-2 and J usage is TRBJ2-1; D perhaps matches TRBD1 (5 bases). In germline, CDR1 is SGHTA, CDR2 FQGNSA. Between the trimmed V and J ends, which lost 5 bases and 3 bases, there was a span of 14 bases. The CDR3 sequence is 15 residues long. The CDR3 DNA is TGTGCCAGCAGCCCAGCCCCGGACAACTACAATGAGCAGTTCTTC. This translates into CASSPAPDNYNEQFF. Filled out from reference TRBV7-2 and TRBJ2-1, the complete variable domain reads GAGVSQSPSNKVTEKGKDVELRCDPISGHTALYWYRQSLGQGLEFLIYFQGNSAPDKSGLPSDRFSAERTGGSVSTLTIQRTQQEDSAVYLCASSPAPDNYNEQFFGPGTRLTVL.

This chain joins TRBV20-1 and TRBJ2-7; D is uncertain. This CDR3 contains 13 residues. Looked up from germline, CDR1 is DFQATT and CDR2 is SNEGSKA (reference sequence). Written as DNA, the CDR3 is TGCAGCGCCGCCTTACAGAGTACCTACGAGCAGTACTTC. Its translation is CSAALQSTYEQYF.

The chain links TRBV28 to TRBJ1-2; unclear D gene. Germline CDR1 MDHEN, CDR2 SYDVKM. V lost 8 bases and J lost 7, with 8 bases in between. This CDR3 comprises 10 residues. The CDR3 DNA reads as TGTGCCAGCTTCGGCGGTGGCTACACCTTC. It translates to CASFGGGYTF.